The present TCR beta chain was sequenced within a study of blood T cell repertoires in COVID-19. As originally analysed: Estimation of nucleated cell counts was performed using reference gene primer amplification. The method was immunoSEQ multiplex PCR; TCRdb's version includes in-frame clones alone and lacks a portion of them. The DNA was the basis for D and trimming; V, J and clone size are from that table. The sample consists of around 300,000 clones, 70% to 90% of them appearing once. V lost 0 bases and J lost 4; bases outside the gene matches: 3. The CDR3 has 16 amino acids. CDR1 SGHRS and CDR2 YFSETQ come from the germline V gene. In regard to this clone: This sample includes further DNA sequences coding for the same CDR3.

Sequencing was carried out using peripheral blood. This chain joins TRBV5-1 and TRBJ2-5, with TRBD2 matching 13 bases. This clonotype originated in a woman aged 45-65 years with COVID-19, enrolled during active disease. Here the CDR3 DNA reads TGCGCCAGCAGCTTGGGACTAGCGGGAGGTCGAGAGACCCAGTACTTC. Its translation: CASSLGLAGGRETQYF.